This TCR beta chain was sequenced in a study of cytotoxic CD8 clonotypes in ibrutinib-treated CLL (dated by TCRdb to about 2021). With regard to the full study: The cohort had about a dozen relapsed/refractory and roughly 15 treatment-naive patients; approximately 18 were IGHV unmutated. Patients were still on ibrutinib when every remission and progressive disease sample was collected. Responses were partial in around 25 patients and complete in 2; after median around 68 months follow-up, roughly 15 stayed in remission and about twelve progressed. On average, each sample yielded hundreds of thousands of productive templates and around 100,000 productive rearrangements. The response samples were drawn at a median of roughly twelve months into treatment, with a range of about 6 to 36 months. Cryopreserved peripheral blood mononuclear cells were collected at three points: before therapy, at response, and at either sustained remission or disease progression. Longitudinal samples were obtainable from 26 of the 86 participants in the trial.

Comments on this clone: Its recognized antigen is unknown. Base qualities are not provided; no much larger clone lies one nucleotide away.

A MiSeq instrument was used for deep resolution sequencing, which targeted depths ranging from 1 in 1 million up to 1 in 200,000 T cells, with coverage averaging 10x for each clonotype. TCR beta libraries were generated with the immunoSEQ hsTCRB Kit. Per the authors' processing: Data were analyzed with ImmunoSEQ Data Assistant and ImmunoSEQ Analyzer, with V, D and J genes assigned per IMGT definitions. Clonality, which ranges from 0 to 1, was calculated by subtracting the normalized Shannon entropy of productive rearrangement frequencies from one. Only overrepresented clonotypes making up at least 0.05% of the repertoire of each patient were included in the public clonotype analysis. Thirteen repertoires from age-matched healthy donors, obtained from immuneACCESS, served as clonality controls. This is the immuneACCESS table as TCRdb keeps it, with only in-frame sequences that have V and J called. A part of the clones is gone; compared with another copy, unresolved V genes explain less than half, and the rest is unexplained. V, J and clone size were drawn from that table, and D and trimming were deduced from the DNA. Counted in this sample were about 56,000 clones; roughly 50% of them appeared once. The ten biggest clones cover around 20% of the sample.

The sample's time point, from its label and the paper: roughly 23 months on ibrutinib. Roughly 2.2 micrograms of genomic DNA were extracted from cryopreserved PBMCs for TCR beta library preparation. Longitudinal blood samples from CLL patients on ibrutinib monotherapy were analyzed using high-throughput TCR beta sequencing. The patients took part in an open-label, single-center phase 2 trial of ibrutinib monotherapy. The germline V gene gives CDR1 as MDHEN and CDR2 as SYDVKM. The CDR3, from cysteine to phenylalanine, totals 13 residues. The sequence is cut down to CDR3 DNA, 39 bases in frame from base 1. The V end loses 8 bases and the J end loses 3 bases, and a stretch of 14 bases separates them. Broad study findings and their caveats: An increase in clonality was observed at ibrutinib response, with clonality remaining stable during sustained remission and falling back toward baseline at progression. Sampling times were not matched between sustained-remission and progressing patients, and lymph node repertoires were not studied. Baseline clonality was found to be higher than that of age-matched healthy donors and was strongly correlated with circulating CD8+ T-cell counts. Public clonotypes were found to be uncommon and were observed to contract or remain stable during treatment; the increase in clonality was shown to reflect expansion of private clonotypes at ibrutinib response.

This chain is built from TRBV28 and TRBJ2-7; the D gene lacks a confident call. The starting material was PBMCs, obtained after 24 months of ibrutinib treatment. The clonotype was recovered from a human donor with chronic lymphocytic leukemia. The nucleotides read TGTGCCAGCCTTGGGGAACCCAACTACGAGCAGTACTTC. It specifies CASLGEPNYEQYF.